What follows describes a single T cell receptor (beta chain). Its specificity is unknown. It was second doses at about 4 or about 12 weeks that were pooled. This CDR3 comprises 15 residues. The germline gives CDR1 KGHSH, CDR2 LQKENI. Deletions cut 4 bases from V and 3 bases from J, with 15 bases between. This entry comes from a study of T cell responses to AZD1222 COVID-19 vaccine. Generated by immunoSEQ multiplex PCR, the TCRdb table keeps only in-frame clones and is missing some. Here the sample spans about 180,000 clones, over 90% being singletons. Study-level points and caveats: The study found vaccine-associated CD4 TCRs spanning spike, dominant at 160-218 and 743-854. At baseline, seropositivity was found in only a handful of AZD1222 recipients.

This TCR came from an adult who received the AZD1222 COVID-19 vaccine. The sequencing here drew on peripheral blood, taken 28 days after the second AZD1222 dose. The chain is built from TRBV18 and TRBJ1-2; tentative D call: TRBD1 (5 bases). DNA for the CDR3: TGTGCCAGCTCACAGGGTCTGGGGGACGACTATGGCTACACCTTC. This codes for CASSQGLGDDYGYTF.